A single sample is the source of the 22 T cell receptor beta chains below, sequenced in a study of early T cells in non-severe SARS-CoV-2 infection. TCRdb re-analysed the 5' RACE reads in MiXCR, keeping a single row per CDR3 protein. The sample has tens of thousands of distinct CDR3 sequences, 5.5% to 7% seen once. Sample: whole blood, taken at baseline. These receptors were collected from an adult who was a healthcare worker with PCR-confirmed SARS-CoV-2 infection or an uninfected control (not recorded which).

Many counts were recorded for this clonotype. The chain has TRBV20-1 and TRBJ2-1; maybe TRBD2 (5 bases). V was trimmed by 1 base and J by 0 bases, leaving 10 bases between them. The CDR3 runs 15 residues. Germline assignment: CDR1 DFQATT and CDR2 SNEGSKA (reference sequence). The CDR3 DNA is TGCAGTGCTAGAGTCGGGGTCCTCTCCTACAATGAGCAGTTCTTC. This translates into CSARVGVLSYNEQFF.

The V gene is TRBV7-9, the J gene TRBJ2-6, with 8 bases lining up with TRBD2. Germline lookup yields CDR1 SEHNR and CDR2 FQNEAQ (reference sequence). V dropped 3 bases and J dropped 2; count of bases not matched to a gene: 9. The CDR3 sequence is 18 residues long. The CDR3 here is CASSFREGAWAGANVLTF. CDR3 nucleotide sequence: TGTGCCAGCAGCTTCCGGGAGGGCGCTTGGGCTGGGGCCAACGTCCTGACTTTC.

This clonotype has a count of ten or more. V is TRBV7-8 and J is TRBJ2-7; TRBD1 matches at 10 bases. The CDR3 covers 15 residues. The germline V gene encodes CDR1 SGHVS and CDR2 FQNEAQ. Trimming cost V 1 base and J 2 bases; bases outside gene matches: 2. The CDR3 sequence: CASSLGGTGAYEQYF. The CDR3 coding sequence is TGTGCCAGCAGCTTAGGTGGGACAGGGGCCTACGAGCAGTACTTC.

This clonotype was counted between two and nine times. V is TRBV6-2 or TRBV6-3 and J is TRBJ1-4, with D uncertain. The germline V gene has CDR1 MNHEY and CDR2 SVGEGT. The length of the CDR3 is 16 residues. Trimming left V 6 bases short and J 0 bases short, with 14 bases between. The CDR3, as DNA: TGTGCCAGCAGCGACGGATCGGCACCAACTAATGAAAAACTGTTTTTT. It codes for CASSDGSAPTNEKLFF.

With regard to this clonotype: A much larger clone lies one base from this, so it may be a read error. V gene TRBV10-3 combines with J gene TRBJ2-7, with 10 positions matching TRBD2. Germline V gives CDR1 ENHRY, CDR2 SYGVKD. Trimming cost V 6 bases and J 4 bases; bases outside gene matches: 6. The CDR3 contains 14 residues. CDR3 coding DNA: TGTGCCATCAGCCCTAGCGGGAGTAAGTACGAGCAGTACTTC. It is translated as CAISPSGSKYEQYF.

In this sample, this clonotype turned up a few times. CDR3 bases: TGTGCCACCTCACGGGGGGCGAATCAGCCCCAGCATTTT. Its translation: CATSRGANQPQHF. The V and J genes are TRBV6-5 and TRBJ1-5, with D maybe TRBD1 (6 bases). Germline-derived CDR1 and CDR2 are MNHEY and SVGAGI. The V end lost 10 bases, the J end lost 4 bases, and 14 bases lay between the germline ends. CDR3 length equals 13 residues.

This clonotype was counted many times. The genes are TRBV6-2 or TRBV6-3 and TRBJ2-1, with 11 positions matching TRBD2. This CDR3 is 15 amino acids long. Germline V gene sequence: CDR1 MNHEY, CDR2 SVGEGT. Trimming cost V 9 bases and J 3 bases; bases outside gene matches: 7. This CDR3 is CASYPTSGDYNEQFF. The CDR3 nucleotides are TGTGCCAGTTACCCGACTAGCGGGGACTACAATGAGCAGTTCTTC.

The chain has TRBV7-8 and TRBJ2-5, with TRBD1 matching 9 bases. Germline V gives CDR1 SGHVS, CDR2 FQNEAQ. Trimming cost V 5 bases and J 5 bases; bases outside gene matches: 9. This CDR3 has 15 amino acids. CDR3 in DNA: TGTGCCAGCAGCACCCCGGGACAGGGCCGGGAGACCCAGTACTTC. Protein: CASSTPGQGRETQYF.

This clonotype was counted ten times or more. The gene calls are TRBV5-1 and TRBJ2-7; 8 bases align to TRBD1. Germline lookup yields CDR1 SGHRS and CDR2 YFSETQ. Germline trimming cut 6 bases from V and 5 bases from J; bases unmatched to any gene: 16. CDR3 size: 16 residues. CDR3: CASNQLEQDRVNEQYF. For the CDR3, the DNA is TGCGCCAGCAACCAACTCGAACAGGACAGGGTAAACGAGCAGTACTTC.

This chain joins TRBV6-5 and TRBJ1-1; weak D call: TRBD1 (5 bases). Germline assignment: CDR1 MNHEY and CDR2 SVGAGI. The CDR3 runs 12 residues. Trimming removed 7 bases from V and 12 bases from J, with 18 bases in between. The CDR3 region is CASTMVPGGTFF. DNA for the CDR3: TGTGCCAGCACGATGGTCCCCGGGGGGACTTTCTTT.

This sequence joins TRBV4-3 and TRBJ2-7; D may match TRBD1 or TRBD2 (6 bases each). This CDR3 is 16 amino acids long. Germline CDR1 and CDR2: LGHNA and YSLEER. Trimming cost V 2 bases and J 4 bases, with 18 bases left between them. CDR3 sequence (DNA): TGCGCCAGCAGCCAACTCGTTAGGGGGGATTATTACGAGCAGTACTTC. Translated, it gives CASSQLVRGDYYEQYF.

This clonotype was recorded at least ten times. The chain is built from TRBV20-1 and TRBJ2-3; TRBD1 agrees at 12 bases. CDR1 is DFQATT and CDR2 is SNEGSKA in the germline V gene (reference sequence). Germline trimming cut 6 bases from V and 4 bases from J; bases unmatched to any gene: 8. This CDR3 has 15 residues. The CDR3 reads CSATSGTGGSDTQYF. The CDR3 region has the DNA TGCAGTGCGACATCCGGGACAGGGGGCTCAGATACGCAGTATTTT.

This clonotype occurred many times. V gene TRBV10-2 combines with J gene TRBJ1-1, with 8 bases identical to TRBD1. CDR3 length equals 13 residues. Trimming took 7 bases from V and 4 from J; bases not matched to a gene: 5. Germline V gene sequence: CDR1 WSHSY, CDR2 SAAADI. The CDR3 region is CASTFDRGTEAFF. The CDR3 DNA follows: TGCGCCAGCACATTTGACAGGGGCACTGAAGCTTTCTTT.

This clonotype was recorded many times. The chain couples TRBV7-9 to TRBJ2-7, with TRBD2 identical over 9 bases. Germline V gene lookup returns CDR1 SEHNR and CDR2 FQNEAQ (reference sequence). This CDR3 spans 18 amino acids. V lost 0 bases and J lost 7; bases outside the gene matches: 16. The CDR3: CASSLAISGLAGDSEQYF. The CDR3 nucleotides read TGTGCCAGCAGCTTAGCGATCTCGGGACTAGCAGGTGATTCAGAGCAGTACTTC. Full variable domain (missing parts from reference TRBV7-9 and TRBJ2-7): DTGVSQNPRHKITKRGQNVTFRCDPISEHNRLYWYRQTLGQGPEFLTYFQNEAQLEKSRLLSDRFSAERPKGSFSTLEIQRTEQGDSAMYLCASSLAISGLAGDSEQYFGPGTRLTVT.

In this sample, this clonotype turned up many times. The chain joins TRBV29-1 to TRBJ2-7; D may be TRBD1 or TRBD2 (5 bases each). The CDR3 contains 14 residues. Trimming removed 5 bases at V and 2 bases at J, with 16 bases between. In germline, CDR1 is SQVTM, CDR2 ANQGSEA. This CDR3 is CSVPQGRPPYEQYF. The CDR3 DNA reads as TGCAGCGTTCCCCAGGGACGCCCTCCCTACGAGCAGTACTTC.

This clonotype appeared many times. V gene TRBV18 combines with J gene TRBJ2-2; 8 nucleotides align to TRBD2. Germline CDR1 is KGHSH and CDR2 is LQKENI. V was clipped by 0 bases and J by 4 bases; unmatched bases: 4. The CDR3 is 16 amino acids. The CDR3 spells CASSPPLSGVTGELFF. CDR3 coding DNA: TGTGCCAGCTCACCACCGCTTAGCGGGGTCACCGGGGAGCTGTTTTTT.

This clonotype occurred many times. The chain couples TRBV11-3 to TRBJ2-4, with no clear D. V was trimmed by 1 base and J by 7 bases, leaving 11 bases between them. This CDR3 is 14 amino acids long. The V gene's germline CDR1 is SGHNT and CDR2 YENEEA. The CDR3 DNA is TGTGCCAGCAGCTTAGGGGTAGACGGGAACATTCAGTACTTC. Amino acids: CASSLGVDGNIQYF.

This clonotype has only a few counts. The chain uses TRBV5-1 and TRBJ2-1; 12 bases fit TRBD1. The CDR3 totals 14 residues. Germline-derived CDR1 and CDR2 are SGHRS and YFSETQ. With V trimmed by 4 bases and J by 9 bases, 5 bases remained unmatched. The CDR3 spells CASSAGTGGFEQFF. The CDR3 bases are TGCGCCAGCAGCGCCGGGACAGGGGGCTTTGAGCAGTTCTTC.

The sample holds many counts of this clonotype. The CDR3 region has the DNA TGTGCCAGCAGCTTCCGGGGGAGCCGAGAGACCCAGTACTTC. It translates to CASSFRGSRETQYF. The chain joins TRBV7-2 to TRBJ2-5; TRBD2 might be the D (6 bases). Trimming took 3 bases from V and 4 from J, leaving 12 bases between them. Looked up from germline, CDR1 is SGHTA and CDR2 is FQGNSA. This CDR3 comprises 14 residues.

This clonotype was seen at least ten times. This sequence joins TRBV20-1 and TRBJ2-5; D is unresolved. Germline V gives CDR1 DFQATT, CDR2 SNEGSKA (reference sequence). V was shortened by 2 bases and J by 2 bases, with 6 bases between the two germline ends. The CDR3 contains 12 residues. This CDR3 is CSARPYQETQYF. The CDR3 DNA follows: TGCAGTGCTAGACCCTATCAAGAGACCCAGTACTTC.

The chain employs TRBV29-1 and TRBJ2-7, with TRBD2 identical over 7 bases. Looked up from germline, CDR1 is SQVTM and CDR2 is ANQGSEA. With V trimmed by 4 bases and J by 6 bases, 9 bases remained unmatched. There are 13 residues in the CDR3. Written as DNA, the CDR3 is TGCAGCGTTGGCGGGAGATGGGCGGGCGAGCAGTACTTC. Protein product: CSVGGRWAGEQYF.

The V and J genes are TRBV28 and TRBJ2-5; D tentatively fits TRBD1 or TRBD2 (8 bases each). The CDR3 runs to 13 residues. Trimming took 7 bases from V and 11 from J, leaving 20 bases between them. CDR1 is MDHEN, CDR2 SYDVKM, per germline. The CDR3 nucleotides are TGTGCCAGCACCCCCGGGGGGGACAGGTTTCAGTACTTC. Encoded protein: CASTPGGDRFQYF.